What follows is one T cell receptor (beta chain) and its context. Its antigen is as yet unknown. The sample originates from a study of T cells expressing NK-cell markers. Overall study: CD3+CD56+NKG2C+, CD3+CD56+NKG2C- and CD3+CD56-NKG2C+ T cells, once sorted, supplied the TCR beta repertoires. Study-wide points: Among CD8+ T cells from six donors, dominant NKG2C+ clonotypes accounted for roughly 1.0-7.0%.

TCRdb reprocessed the 5' RACE reads and keeps a single row for each CDR3 protein, giving no DNA. Recorded for this sample: some 440,000 distinct CDR3 sequences. Germline lookup yields CDR1 SGHAT and CDR2 FQNNGV. The CDR3 is 15 residues long. This chain links TRBV11-2 with TRBJ2-3; TCRdb's assignment of TRBD1 cannot be checked, as there is no DNA. Source material: blood T cells: a sorted CD56 or NKG2C T cell subset, CD4+ or CD8+ T cells, or bulk PBMC T cells (not recorded which). This clonotype was sampled from a woman in her forties or fifties in good health. CDR3 protein: CASSLDRGSADTQYF.